This is a list of T cell receptor beta chains from one sample in a study of shared T cell receptors in the human thymus. TCRdb's copy holds only in-frame clones and misses some; the assay was immunoSEQ multiplex PCR. Counted here are some 400,000 clones, around 95% occurring once; the ten biggest clones make up about 0.02%. Input material: thymocytes. Receptor source: a human donor. Both conserved end residues are part of each CDR3. Each record gives: D gene, J gene, V gene, clone size, CDR3 protein, CDR3 DNA. D genes are given only for firm matches. Size tells how often a clone was seen (once, few, many) or the class of an expanded clone, and some rows leave it out.

NA | TRBJ1-1 | TRBV20-1 | few | CSEWMNTEAFF | TGCAGTGAATGGATGAACACTGAAGCTTTCTTT
TRBD2 | TRBJ2-1 | TRBV14 | few | CASSPLADKIYNEQFF | TGTGCCAGCAGCCCGCTAGCGGATAAAATTTACAATGAGCAGTTCTTC
NA | TRBJ1-4 | TRBV19 | NA | CASSVFSSIVF | TGTGCCAGTAGTGTCTTCTCTTCAATCGTTTTT
NA | TRBJ1-1 | TRBV9 | once | CASSARLGMNTEAFF | TGTGCCAGCAGCGCTCGACTTGGGATGAACACTGAAGCTTTCTTT
NA | TRBJ1-1 | TRBV18 | NA | CASSPGGSTEAFF | TGTGCCAGCTCACCAGGGGGCAGCACTGAAGCTTTCTTT
TRBD1 | TRBJ2-1 | TRBV5-4 | NA | CASSSTGAWDEQFF | TGTGCCAGCAGCTCAACAGGGGCATGGGATGAGCAGTTCTTC
NA | TRBJ2-2 | TRBV9 | once | CASTRSFGPFANTGELFF | TGTGCCAGCACCCGATCCTTTGGACCATTCGCGAACACCGGGGAGCTGTTTTTT
TRBD1 | TRBJ2-7 | TRBV18 | NA | CASSPPGQGSYEQYF | TGTGCCAGCTCACCACCGGGACAGGGGAGCTACGAGCAGTACTTC
NA | TRBJ1-2 | TRBV5-1 | NA | CASTLGPCGYGYTF | TGCGCCAGCACCCTAGGGCCCTGCGGCTATGGCTACACCTTC
TRBD1 | TRBJ1-3 | TRBV6-1 | once | CASRTGRRNTIYF | TGTGCCAGCAGGACAGGGAGAAGAAACACCATATATTTT
NA | TRBJ1-1 | TRBV19 | NA | CASSIIKGTPNVPEAFF | TGTGCCAGTAGTATAATTAAGGGCACACCCAACGTCCCTGAAGCTTTCTTT
TRBD2 | TRBJ2-3 | TRBV5-1 | NA | CASSLGTSGILFTDTQYF | TGCGCCAGCAGCTTGGGGACTAGCGGGATCCTCTTCACAGATACGCAGTATTTT
NA | TRBJ1-1 | TRBV4-1 | NA | CASSQDLENTEAFF | TGCGCCAGCAGCCAAGATTTAGAGAACACTGAAGCTTTCTTT
NA | TRBJ2-1 | TRBV5-1 | NA | CASSGIDHLSYNEQFF | TGCGCCAGCAGCGGGATAGACCACCTGTCCTACAATGAGCAGTTCTTC
NA | TRBJ1-1 | TRBV7-9 | NA | CASSFRDGGTEAFF | TGTGCCAGCAGCTTCCGGGACGGCGGCACTGAAGCTTTCTTT
NA | TRBJ1-1 | TRBV27 | NA | CASSGAGVVAEAFF | TGTGCCAGCAGTGGGGCCGGGGTGGTGGCTGAAGCTTTCTTT
NA | TRBJ2-4 | TRBV6-5 | NA | CATSKRTPGWGIQYF | TGTGCCACCTCGAAAAGAACCCCAGGGTGGGGCATTCAGTACTTC
TRBD1 | TRBJ1-5 | TRBV28 | NA | CASSLSLGGRGEPQHF | TGTGCCAGCAGTTTATCGCTAGGGGGCCGGGGTGAGCCCCAGCATTTT
TRBD2 | TRBJ2-1 | TRBV7-8 | NA | CASSLSSGGNEQFF | TGTGCCAGCAGCTTATCTAGCGGGGGCAATGAGCAGTTCTTC
TRBD2 | TRBJ2-1 | TRBV28 | NA | CASSTLSGTSYNEQFF | TGTGCCAGCAGTACCCTTAGCGGGACTTCCTACAATGAGCAGTTCTTC
TRBD1 | TRBJ2-5 | TRBV7-2 | once | CASSFLATGAQETQYF | TGTGCCAGCAGCTTTCTAGCGACAGGGGCCCAAGAGACCCAGTACTTC
TRBD1 | TRBJ1-3 | TRBV6-6 | NA | CASSYPLDRTFAIYF | TGTGCCAGCAGTTATCCCCTGGACAGGACATTCGCCATATATTTT
TRBD2 | TRBJ2-1 | TRBV28 | NA | CASSSYPREGVNEQFF | TGTGCCAGCAGTTCATATCCTCGGGAGGGGGTCAATGAGCAGTTCTTC
TRBD1 | TRBJ2-1 | TRBV5-1 | NA | CASSPKSLTGGAVGEQFF | TGCGCCAGCAGCCCGAAATCCCTGACAGGGGGAGCGGTCGGTGAGCAGTTCTTC
TRBD1 | TRBJ1-2 | TRBV15 | NA | CATSRPDRARGYGYTF | TGTGCCACCAGCAGACCTGACAGGGCGCGGGGCTATGGCTACACCTTC
NA | TRBJ1-3 | TRBV29-1 | NA | CSVDRGNTIYF | TGCAGCGTTGACCGAGGAAACACCATATATTTT